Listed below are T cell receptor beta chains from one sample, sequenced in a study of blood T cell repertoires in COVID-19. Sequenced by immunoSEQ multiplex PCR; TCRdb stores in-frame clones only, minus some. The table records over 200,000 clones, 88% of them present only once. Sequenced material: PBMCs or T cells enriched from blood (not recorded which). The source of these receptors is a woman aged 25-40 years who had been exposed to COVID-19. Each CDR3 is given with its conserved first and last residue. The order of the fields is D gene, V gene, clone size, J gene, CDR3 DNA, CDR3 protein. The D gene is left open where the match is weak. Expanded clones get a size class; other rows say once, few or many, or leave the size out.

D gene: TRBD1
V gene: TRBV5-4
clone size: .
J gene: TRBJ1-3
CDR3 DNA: TGTGCCAGCAGCCTCGGGACAGGGGCTGGAAACACCATATATTTT
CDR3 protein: CASSLGTGAGNTIYF

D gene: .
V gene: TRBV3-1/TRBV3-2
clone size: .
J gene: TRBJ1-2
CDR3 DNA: TGTGCCAGCAGCCAAGATTCCCCTCGGGGCTACACCTTC
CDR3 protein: CASSQDSPRGYTF

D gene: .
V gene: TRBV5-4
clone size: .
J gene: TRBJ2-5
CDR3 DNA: TGTGCCAGCAGCTTGGATATAGGGGGAGAGACCCAGTACTTC
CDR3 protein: CASSLDIGGETQYF

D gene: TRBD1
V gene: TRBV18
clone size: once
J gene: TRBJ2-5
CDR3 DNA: TGTGCCAGCTCACCACGTGTTACAGGGGGCAAGGAGACCCAGTACTTC
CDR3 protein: CASSPRVTGGKETQYF

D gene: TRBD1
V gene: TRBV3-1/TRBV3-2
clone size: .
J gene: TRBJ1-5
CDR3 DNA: TGTGCCAGCAGCCAAGGGACAGGGGTCGAGGATCAGCCCCAGCATTTT
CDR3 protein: CASSQGTGVEDQPQHF

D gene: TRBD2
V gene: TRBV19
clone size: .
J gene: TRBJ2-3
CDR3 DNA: TGTGCCAGTAGTATCCCCGGGAGGGTTATGATAGCAGATACGCAGTATTTT
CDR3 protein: CASSIPGRVMIADTQYF

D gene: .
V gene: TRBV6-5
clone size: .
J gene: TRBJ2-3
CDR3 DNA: TGTGCCAGCAGTCACTGGGCAGGAAAGTTAGATACGCAGTATTTT
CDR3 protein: CASSHWAGKLDTQYF

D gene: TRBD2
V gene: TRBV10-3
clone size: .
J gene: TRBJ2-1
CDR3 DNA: TGTGCCATCGGCACTAGCGCTTACAATGAGCAGTTCTTC
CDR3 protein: CAIGTSAYNEQFF

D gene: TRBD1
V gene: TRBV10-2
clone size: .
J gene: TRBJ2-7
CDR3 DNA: TGCGCCAGCAGTTTGAGGTTGGGACAGCTATACGAGCAGTACTTC
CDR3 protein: CASSLRLGQLYEQYF

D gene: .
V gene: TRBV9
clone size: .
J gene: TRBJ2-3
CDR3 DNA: TGTGCCAGCAGCGTTTTAGCGGATACGCAGTATTTT
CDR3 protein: CASSVLADTQYF

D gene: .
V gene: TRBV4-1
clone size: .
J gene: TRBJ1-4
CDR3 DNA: TGCGCCAGCAGCCGAGCTGGAAAACTGTTTTTT
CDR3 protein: CASSRAGKLFF

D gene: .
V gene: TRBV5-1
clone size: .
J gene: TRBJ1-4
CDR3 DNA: TGCGCCAGCATCCGGGACACGGAACTGTTTTTT
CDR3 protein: CASIRDTELFF

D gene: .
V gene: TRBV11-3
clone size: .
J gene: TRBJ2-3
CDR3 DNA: TGTGCCAGCAGCTTAGGCGGTTCTAGCACAGATACGCAGTATTTT
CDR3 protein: CASSLGGSSTDTQYF

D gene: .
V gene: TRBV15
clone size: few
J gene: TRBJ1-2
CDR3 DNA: TGTGCCACCAGCGGAGGACGGAGCCTTGAGGGCTATGGCTACACCTTC
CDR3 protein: CATSGGRSLEGYGYTF

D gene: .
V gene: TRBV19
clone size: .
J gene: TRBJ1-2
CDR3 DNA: TGTGCCAGTAGAGGGAACAGGCCCAATTCGAACTATGGCTACACCTTC
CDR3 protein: CASRGNRPNSNYGYTF

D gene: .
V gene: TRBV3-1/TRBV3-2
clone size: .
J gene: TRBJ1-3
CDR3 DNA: TGTGCCAGCAGCCAAAGGGGGTGGCTCGCCATATATTTT
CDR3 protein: CASSQRGWLAIYF

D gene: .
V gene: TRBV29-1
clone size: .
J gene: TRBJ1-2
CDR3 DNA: TGCAGCGTAATATACCGGGACTATGGCTACACCTTC
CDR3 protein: CSVIYRDYGYTF

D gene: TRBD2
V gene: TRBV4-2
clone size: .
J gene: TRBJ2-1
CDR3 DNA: TGTGCCAGCAGCCAAGACCTAGGGACTAGCAATGAGCAGTTCTTC
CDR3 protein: CASSQDLGTSNEQFF

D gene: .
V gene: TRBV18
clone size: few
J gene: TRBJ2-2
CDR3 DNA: TGTGCCAGCTCACCAGGCTCCATCTCGAACACCGGGGAGCTGTTTTTT
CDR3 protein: CASSPGSISNTGELFF

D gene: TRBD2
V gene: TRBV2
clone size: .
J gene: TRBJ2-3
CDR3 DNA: TGTGCCAGCAGCCTCCAAGCGGGAGTTCTGTCAGATACGCAGTATTTT
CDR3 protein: CASSLQAGVLSDTQYF

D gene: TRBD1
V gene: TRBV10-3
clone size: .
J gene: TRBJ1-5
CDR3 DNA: TGCGCTACAGGGGTGGATCAGCCCCAGCATTTT
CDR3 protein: CATGVDQPQHF

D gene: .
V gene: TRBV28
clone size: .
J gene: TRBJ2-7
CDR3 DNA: TGTGCCAGCAGTTTGGATTGGCGGTCCCTCGAGCAGTACTTC
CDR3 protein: CASSLDWRSLEQYF

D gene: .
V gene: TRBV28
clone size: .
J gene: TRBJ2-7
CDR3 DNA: TGTGCCAGCAGTTTAATAAGTGGAGGTGGGTGGCTGGAGCAGTACTTC
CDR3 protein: CASSLISGGGWLEQYF

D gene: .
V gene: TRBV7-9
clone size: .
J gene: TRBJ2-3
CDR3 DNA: TGTGCCAGCAGCTTAGCAACGGCCCGGGTCACAGATACGCAGTATTTT
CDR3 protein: CASSLATARVTDTQYF

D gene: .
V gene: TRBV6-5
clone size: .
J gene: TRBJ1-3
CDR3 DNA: TGTGCCAGCAGTATTGACAGGACCTCTGGAAACACCATATATTTT
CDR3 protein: CASSIDRTSGNTIYF

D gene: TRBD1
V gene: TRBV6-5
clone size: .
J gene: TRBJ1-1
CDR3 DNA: TGTGCCAGCAGCCAGACAGGGTGGACCACTGAAGCTTTCTTT
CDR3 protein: CASSQTGWTTEAFF

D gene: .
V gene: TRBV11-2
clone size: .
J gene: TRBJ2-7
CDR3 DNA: TGTGCCAGCAGCTTATACGGGGGAGGGGGCGAGCAGTACTTC
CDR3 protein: CASSLYGGGGEQYF

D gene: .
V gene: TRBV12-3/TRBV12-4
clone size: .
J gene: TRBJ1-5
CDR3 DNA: TGTGCCAGCAGTTTGACCAGGGTACAGCCCCAGCATTTT
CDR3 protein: CASSLTRVQPQHF

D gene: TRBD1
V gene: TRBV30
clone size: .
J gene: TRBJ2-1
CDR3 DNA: TGTGCCTGGACTCGAGCGGGACAGGGAACCTACAATGAGCAGTTCTTC
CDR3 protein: CAWTRAGQGTYNEQFF

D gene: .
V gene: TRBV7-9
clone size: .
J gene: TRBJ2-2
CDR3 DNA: TGTGCCAGCAGCTTAGGGACTTCGAACACCGGGGAGCTGTTTTTT
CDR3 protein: CASSLGTSNTGELFF

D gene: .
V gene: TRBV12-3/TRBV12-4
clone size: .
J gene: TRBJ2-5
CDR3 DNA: TGTGCCAGCAGTTTTAAAGAGACCCAGTACTTC
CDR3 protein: CASSFKETQYF

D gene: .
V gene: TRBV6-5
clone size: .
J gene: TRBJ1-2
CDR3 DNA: TGTGCCAGCAGCCCAGGACGGGTTGGAGGTGGCTACACCTTC
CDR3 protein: CASSPGRVGGGYTF

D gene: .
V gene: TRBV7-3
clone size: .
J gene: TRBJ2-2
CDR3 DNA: TGTGCCAGCAGCACCCTACCGGGAGCTATCACCGGGGAGCTGTTTTTT
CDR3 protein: CASSTLPGAITGELFF

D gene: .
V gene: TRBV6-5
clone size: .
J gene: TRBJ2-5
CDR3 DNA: TGTGCCAGCAACCACCCCCAGGAGACCCAGTACTTC
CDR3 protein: CASNHPQETQYF

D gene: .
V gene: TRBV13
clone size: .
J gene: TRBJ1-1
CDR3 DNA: TGTGCCAGCAGCTCCCTATGGGCTATTGGACAGACAAACACTGAAGCTTTCTTT
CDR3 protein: CASSSLWAIGQTNTEAFF

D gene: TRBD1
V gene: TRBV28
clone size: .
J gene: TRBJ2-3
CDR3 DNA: TGTGCCAGCAGTTTATCAGGGCAGGGACAGGGAATAGATACGCAGTATTTT
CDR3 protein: CASSLSGQGQGIDTQYF

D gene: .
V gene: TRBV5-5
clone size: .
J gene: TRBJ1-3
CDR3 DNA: TGTGCCAGCAGCCGGGTAGGGGGCTCTGGAAACACCATATATTTT
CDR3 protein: CASSRVGGSGNTIYF

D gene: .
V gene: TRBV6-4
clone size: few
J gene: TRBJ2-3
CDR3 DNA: TGTGCCAGCAGTGAAAGAAATAGCGGACCAGATACGCAGTATTTT
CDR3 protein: CASSERNSGPDTQYF

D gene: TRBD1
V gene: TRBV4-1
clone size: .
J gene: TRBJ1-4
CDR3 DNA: TGCGCCAGCAGCCCCAGCGCAGGGGGATTATCCAATGAAAAACTGTTTTTT
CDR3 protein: CASSPSAGGLSNEKLFF

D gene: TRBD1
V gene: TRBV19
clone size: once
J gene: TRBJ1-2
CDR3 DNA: TGTGCCAGTAGCCCCGACAGGGCCTATGGCTACACCTTC
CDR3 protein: CASSPDRAYGYTF

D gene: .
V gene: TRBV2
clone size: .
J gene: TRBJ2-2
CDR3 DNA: TGTGCCAGCAGTGCCCGCGGGAAAAACACCGGGGAGCTGTTTTTT
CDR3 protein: CASSARGKNTGELFF

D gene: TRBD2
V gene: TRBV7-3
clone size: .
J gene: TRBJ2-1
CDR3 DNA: TGTGCCAGCGGCCTAGCGGAAATCTACAATGAGCAGTTCTTC
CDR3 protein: CASGLAEIYNEQFF

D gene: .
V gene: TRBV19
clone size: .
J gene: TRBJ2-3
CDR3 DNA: TGTGCCAGTAGTATGACTAGTATCACAGATACGCAGTATTTT
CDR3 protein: CASSMTSITDTQYF

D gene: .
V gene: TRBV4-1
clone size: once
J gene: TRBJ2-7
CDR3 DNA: TGCGCCAGCAGCCGGGTAGCGGACTCCTACGAGCAGTACTTC
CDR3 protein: CASSRVADSYEQYF

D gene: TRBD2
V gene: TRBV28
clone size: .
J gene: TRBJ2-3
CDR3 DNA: TGTGCCAGCAGCTCCACTAGCGTTGGGGCAGATACGCAGTATTTT
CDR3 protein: CASSSTSVGADTQYF

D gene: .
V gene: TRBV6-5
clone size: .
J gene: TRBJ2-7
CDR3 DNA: TGTGCCAGCAGTTACCTGAAGGGGGGGTTGTGGGACGAGCAGTACTTC
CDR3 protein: CASSYLKGGLWDEQYF

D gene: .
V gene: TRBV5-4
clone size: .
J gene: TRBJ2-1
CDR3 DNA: TGTGCCAGCAGCCCGGGGGTTGACAATGAGCAGTTCTTC
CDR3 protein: CASSPGVDNEQFF

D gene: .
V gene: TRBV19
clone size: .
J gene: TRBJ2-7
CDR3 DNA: TGTGCCAGTAGTATGTCTGGGGGGACCTACGAGCAGTACTTC
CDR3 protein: CASSMSGGTYEQYF

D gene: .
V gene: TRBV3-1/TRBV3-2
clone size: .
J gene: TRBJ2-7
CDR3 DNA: TGTGCCAGCAGCCAAGACTTAAGGAGCTCCTACGAGCAGTACTTC
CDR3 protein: CASSQDLRSSYEQYF

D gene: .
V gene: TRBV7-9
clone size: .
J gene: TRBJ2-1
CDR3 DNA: TGTGCCAGCAGCTTGACTGGCTATGAGCAGTTCTTC
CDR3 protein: CASSLTGYEQFF

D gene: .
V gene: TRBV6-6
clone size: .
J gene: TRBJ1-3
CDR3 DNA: TGTGCCAGCAGTCAGCATTCACCCGGGGTCCTTGGAAACACCATATATTTT
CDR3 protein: CASSQHSPGVLGNTIYF

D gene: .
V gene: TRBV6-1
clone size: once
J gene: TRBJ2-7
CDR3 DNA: TGTGCCAGCAGTGAAGTGGTGATGAGGAGCCTCGAGCAGTACTTC
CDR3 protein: CASSEVVMRSLEQYF

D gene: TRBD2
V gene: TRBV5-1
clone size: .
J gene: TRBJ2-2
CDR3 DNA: TGCGCCAGCAGCTTGGCTAGCGGGAGTACCGGGGAGCTGTTTTTT
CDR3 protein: CASSLASGSTGELFF

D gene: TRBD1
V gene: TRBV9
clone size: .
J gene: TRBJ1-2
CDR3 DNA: TGTGCCAGCTCTTTTGACAGGGGGGATGGCTACACCTTC
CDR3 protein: CASSFDRGDGYTF